This T cell receptor beta chain was found in a study of blood T cell repertoires in COVID-19. Study information: PBMCs, B-cell-depleted T cells, or T cells were the source of the cDNA or gDNA that made up the material.

Losses at the gene ends were 6 bases for V and 0 bases for J; bases not matched to a gene: 5. CDR1 and CDR2 from the germline V gene are SQVTM and ANQGSEA. This CDR3 contains 15 residues. Libraries were prepared by immunoSEQ multiplex PCR; TCRdb keeps only in-frame clonotypes and omits some of them. The sample consists of hundreds of thousands of clones, roughly 88% of them appearing once. The rearrangement joins TRBV29-1 to TRBJ2-1; 10 nucleotides match TRBD2. The specimen was peripheral blood. This sequence was found in a woman in her 30s with COVID-19, enrolled during active disease. The chain's CDR3 is CSVGTSASSYNEQFF. CDR3 nucleotide sequence: TGCAGCGTCGGGACTAGCGCTTCCTCCTACAATGAGCAGTTCTTC.